This entry concerns a single TCR beta chain. The CDR3 sequence is 15 residues long. Losses at the gene ends were 4 bases for V and 2 bases for J; bases not matched to a gene: 7. Per germline, CDR1 SGHVS and CDR2 FQNEAQ. This specimen comes from a study of blood T cell repertoires in COVID-19. Authors' methods: Using reference gene primer amplification, nucleated cell counts were estimated. Sequenced by immunoSEQ multiplex PCR; TCRdb stores in-frame clones only, minus some. D and trimming come from the DNA, and the V and J calls and clone size come from that table. The sample has 150,000 to 200,000 clones, 90% to 95% seen once.

The TCR comes from a woman aged 45-65 years with acute or convalescent COVID-19. The sample consisted of peripheral blood. The V gene is TRBV7-8, the J gene TRBJ2-7; 8 nucleotides match TRBD2. In DNA, the CDR3 is TGTGCCAGCAGCTCCGGACTAGCCGGCCCCTACGAGCAGTACTTC. As protein: CASSSGLAGPYEQYF.